The 4 T cell receptor beta chains below all came from one sample that was sequenced in a study of regulatory T cells in long-lasting Graves disease (dated by TCRdb to about 2021). Libraries were made using multiplex PCR. Sequencing used an Illumina HiSeq 4000. CDR3 regions were amplified by Arm-PCR with iRepertoire HTBI primers to construct TCR beta libraries. The public reads were run again by TCRdb, first through fastp at Q25 and then through MiXCR, and only productive beta chains were kept. Every distinct CDR3 protein forms one entry, paired with its most common genes and DNA. The sample table contains 350,000 to 400,000 distinct CDR3 sequences; only one count was recorded for roughly 15% of them. The ten largest clones capture around 20% of the sample. What the time point label conveys for this sample: newly diagnosed GD, antithyroid drugs for less than 3 months. RNA was extracted from PBMCs in TRIzol for both TCR sequencing and RNA sequencing.

These data were also reused for a study on T cells in Graves' hyperthyroidism and ophthalmopathy.

Sequencing was performed on peripheral blood mononuclear cells (PBMCs), taken at new diagnosis, from a patient treated with antithyroid drugs. The receptors here all came from a young woman with Graves disease. Donor details come from another sample of the same person, matched by shared clones.

This clonotype was counted many times. The V call is TRBV5-1, the J call TRBJ2-7, with no clear D. Germline CDR1 and CDR2: SGHRS and YFSETQ. Trimming took 0 bases from V and 0 from J, leaving 10 bases between them. The CDR3 extends over 15 amino acids. The CDR3 reads CASSLGVGSSYEQYF. CDR3 DNA sequence: TGCGCCAGCAGCTTGGGGGTCGGCAGCTCCTACGAGCAGTACTTC.

This sequence joins TRBV7-9 and TRBJ2-4; 11 bases agree with TRBD1. The CDR3 runs 20 residues. J gave up 0 bases and V 5 bases, and 15 bases lay outside the gene matches. CDR1 SEHNR and CDR2 FQNEAQ come from the germline V gene (reference sequence). CDR3 loop: CASSQTMGDRGILAKNIQYF. The CDR3, as DNA: TGTGCCAGCAGCCAAACAATGGGGGACAGGGGGATACTAGCCAAAAACATTCAGTACTTC.

The J gene is TRBJ2-1, the V gene TRBV24-1; D is possibly TRBD2 (6 bases). With 6 bases removed from V and 2 bases from J, the gap between germline ends came to 10 bases. This CDR3 has 14 residues. CDR1 is KGHDR, CDR2 SFDVKD, per germline. The CDR3 bases are TGTGCCACCAGTCGGCGGGGCGCCTACAATGAGCAGTTCTTC. Its protein product is CATSRRGAYNEQFF.

This clonotype appeared many times. The rearrangement uses TRBV7-9 and TRBJ2-3; 9 bases match TRBD2. CDR1 and CDR2 (germline): SEHNR, FQNEAQ (reference sequence). V trimming: 5 bases; J trimming: 8 bases; junction bases outside the gene matches: 8. The CDR3 spans 14 residues. CDR3 in amino acids: CASSIGTSRPTQYF. The DNA for the CDR3 is TGTGCCAGCAGCATCGGGACTAGCAGACCTACGCAGTATTTT.